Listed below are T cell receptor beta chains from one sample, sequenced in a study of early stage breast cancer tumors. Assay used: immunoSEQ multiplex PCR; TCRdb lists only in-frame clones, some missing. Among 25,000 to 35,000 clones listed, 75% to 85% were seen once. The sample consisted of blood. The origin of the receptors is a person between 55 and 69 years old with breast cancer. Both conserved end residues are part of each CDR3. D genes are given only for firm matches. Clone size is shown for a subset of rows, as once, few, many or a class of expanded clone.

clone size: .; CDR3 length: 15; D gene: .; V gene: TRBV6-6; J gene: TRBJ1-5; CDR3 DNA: TGTGCCAGCACCGAAGGATGGGGCCACAATCAGCCCCAGCATTTT; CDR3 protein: CASTEGWGHNQPQHF
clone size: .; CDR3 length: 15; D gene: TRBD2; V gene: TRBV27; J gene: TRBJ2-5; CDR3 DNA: TGTGCCAGCAGTTTAGGGGGAGCGGGAACGGAGACCCAGTACTTC; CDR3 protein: CASSLGGAGTETQYF
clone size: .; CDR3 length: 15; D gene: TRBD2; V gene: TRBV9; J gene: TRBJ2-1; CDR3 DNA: TGTGCCAGCAGCCCTCGACTAGCGACCTACAATGAGCAGTTCTTC; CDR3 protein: CASSPRLATYNEQFF
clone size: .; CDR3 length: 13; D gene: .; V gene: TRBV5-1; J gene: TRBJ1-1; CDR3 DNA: TGCGCCAGTAGTCCGCGGGGGAACACTGAAGCTTTCTTT; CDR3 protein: CASSPRGNTEAFF
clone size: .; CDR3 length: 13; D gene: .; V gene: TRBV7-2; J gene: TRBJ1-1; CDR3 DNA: TGTGCCAGCAGCCCGATACCGGACAGTGAAGCTTTCTTT; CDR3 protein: CASSPIPDSEAFF
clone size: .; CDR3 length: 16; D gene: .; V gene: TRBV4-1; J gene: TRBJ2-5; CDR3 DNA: TGCGCCAGCAGCCAAGAAAGAAACGGTCCGAGGGAGACCCAGTACTTC; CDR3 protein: CASSQERNGPRETQYF
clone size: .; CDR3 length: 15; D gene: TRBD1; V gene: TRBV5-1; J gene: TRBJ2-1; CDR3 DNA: TGCGCCAGCGCCCAGGACAGGGCCGTACGGAATGAGCAGTTCTTC; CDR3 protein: CASAQDRAVRNEQFF
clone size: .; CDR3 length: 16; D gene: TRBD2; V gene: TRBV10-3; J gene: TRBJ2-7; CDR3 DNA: TGTGCCATCAGCGCCACGGCTAGCGGGAGTGGGTACGAGCAGTACTTC; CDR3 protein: CAISATASGSGYEQYF
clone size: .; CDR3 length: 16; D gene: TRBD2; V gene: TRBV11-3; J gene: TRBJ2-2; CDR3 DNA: TGTGCCAGCAGCTTACCTAGCGGGGTGAACACCGGGGAGCTGTTTTTT; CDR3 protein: CASSLPSGVNTGELFF
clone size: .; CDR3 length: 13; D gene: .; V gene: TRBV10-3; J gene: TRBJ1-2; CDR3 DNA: TGTCGCCTTCCAGGGTGGGGAAACTATGGCTACACCTTC; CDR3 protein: CRLPGWGNYGYTF
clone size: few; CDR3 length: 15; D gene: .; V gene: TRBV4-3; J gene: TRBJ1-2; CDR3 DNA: TGCGCCAGCAGCCAAGATTCGACAGCGCCCTATGGCTACACCTTC; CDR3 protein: CASSQDSTAPYGYTF
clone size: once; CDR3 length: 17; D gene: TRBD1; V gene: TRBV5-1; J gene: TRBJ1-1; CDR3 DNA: TGCGCCAGCAGCTTGGCTCGGACAGGGAACCTGAACACTGAAGCTTTCTTT; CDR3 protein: CASSLARTGNLNTEAFF
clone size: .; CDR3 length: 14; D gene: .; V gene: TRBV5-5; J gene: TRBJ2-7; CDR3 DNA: TGTGCCAGCAGAGAATCCGGGTCCCGGTACGAGCAGTACTTC; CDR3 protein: CASRESGSRYEQYF
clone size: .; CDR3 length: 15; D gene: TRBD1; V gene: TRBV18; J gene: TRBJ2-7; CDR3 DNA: TGTGCCAGCTCACCAAGCACAGGGGTTGGGAACGAGCAGTACTTC; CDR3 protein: CASSPSTGVGNEQYF
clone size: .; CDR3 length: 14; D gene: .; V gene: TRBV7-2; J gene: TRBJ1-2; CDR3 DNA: TGTGCCAGCAGCCCATTCGACAGGCCCTATGGCTACACCTTC; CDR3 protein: CASSPFDRPYGYTF
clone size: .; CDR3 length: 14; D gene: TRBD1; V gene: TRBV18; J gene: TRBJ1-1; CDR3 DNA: TGTGCCAGCTCACCTGTACAGGGGGGGACTGAAGCTTTCTTT; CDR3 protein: CASSPVQGGTEAFF
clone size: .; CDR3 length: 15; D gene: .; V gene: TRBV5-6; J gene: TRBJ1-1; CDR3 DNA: TGTGCCAGCAGCTTGATTGAGATTGCGGGGACTGAAGCTTTCTTT; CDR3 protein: CASSLIEIAGTEAFF
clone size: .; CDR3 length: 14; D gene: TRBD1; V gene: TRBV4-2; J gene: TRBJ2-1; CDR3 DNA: TGTGCCAGCAGCCGTTCAACCACAGGGGATGAGCAGTTCTTC; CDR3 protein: CASSRSTTGDEQFF
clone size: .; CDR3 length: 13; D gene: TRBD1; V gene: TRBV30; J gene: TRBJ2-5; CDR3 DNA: TGTGCCTGGGGGGGACAGTACCAAGAGACCCAGTACTTC; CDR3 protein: CAWGGQYQETQYF
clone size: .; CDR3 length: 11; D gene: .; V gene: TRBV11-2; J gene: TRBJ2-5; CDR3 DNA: TGTGCCAGCAGCGTACAAGAGACCCAGTACTTC; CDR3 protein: CASSVQETQYF
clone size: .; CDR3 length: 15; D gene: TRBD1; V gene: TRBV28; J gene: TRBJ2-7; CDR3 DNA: TGTGCCAGCAGTTTAAGCAGGGGGCGCAATTACGAGCAGTACTTC; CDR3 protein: CASSLSRGRNYEQYF
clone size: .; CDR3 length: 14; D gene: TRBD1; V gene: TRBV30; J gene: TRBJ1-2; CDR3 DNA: TGTGCCTGGAGTGGAGGGGGCGGTATCTATGGCTACACCTTC; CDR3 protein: CAWSGGGGIYGYTF
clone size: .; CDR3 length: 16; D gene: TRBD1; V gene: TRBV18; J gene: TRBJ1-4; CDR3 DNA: TGTGCCAGCTCACTTCTCGGGACAGAGGCGAATGAAAAACTGTTTTTT; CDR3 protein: CASSLLGTEANEKLFF
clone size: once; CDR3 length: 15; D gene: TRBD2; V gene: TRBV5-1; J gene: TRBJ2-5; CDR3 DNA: TGCGCCAGCAGCTTTGGACTAGCGGGAGGAGAGACCCAGTACTTC; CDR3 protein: CASSFGLAGGETQYF